This T cell receptor (beta chain) was captured by sequencing in a study of vaccination effects on CD4 cells after COVID-19 (dated 2022 in TCRdb). In the study overall: Across the study, the median time from the second dose to post-vaccine sampling was 72 days (range 14 to 241). The study compared SARS-CoV-2 spike-specific CD4+ TCR repertoires before and after mRNA vaccination in COVID-19 convalescent patients and infection-naive vaccine recipients. A total of some eleven COVID-19 convalescent patients and a handful of SARS-CoV-2-naive healthy vaccine recipients were included in the full study. Cultures from other donors in the study were sequenced with the Oncomine TCR Beta short-read assay on an Illumina iSeq 100. Overall results and qualifications from the work: Only a small number of convalescent patients were included, and no early post-infection timepoints were available, which limited the study. Both infection-induced and vaccine-induced clones contracted markedly at late post-vaccination timepoints, which is consistent with waning T cell responses. In healthy vaccine recipients, vaccine-induced clones were almost all SARS-CoV-2 mono-reactive, with only 1 of 255 being cross-reactive with common cold coronaviruses.

The library was made by the immunoSEQ multiplex PCR assay. DNA from the CD4+ T cells that had been cultured and isolated underwent TCR beta CDR3 sequencing. On the authors' methods: Non-productive TCR sequences were discarded, and reads were trimmed to the CDR3 region, with only CDR3s of 7 or more amino acids retained. The MANAFEST web app was used to identify antigen-specific clonotypes by comparing expansion in peptide wells with expansion in reference cultures. For clones to be considered positive, expansion at FDR<0.05 versus reference and all other wells, an odds ratio above 5, and a frequency above 0.1% in two replicate wells were required. Clonotypes significantly expanded in SARS-CoV-2 spike wells and in at least one common cold coronavirus spike condition were defined as cross-reactive. CDR3 similarity was assessed by Levenshtein distance using the stringdist R package, and unrooted trees were constructed with ape in R 3.6.1. Imported from immuneACCESS, the table was reduced by TCRdb to in-frame sequences with V and J called. These copies leave out some clones; in studies compared against another copy, an unresolved V gene accounts for under half, and the cause of the remainder is not known. Clone size and V and J calls were adopted from that table, with D and trimming inferred from the DNA. For this sample there are roughly 59,000 clones; roughly three quarters appear just once. 1.5% to 2% of the sample rests with the top ten.

Details on this clone: Its antigen is currently not known. No base qualities exist here, and no much larger clone lies one base off it.

The CDR3 runs 16 residues from the cysteine to the phenylalanine. The DNA shown is the 48-base CDR3, in frame from base 1. Clipping removes 0 bases from V and 4 bases from J, with 8 as the unmatched junction base count. The germline V gene sets CDR1 to KGHSH and CDR2 to LQKENI. In the ViraFEST assay, PBMC were stimulated with viral peptide pools, and antigen-specific CD4+ T cell clonotypes were then identified by expansion using TCR sequencing. After around eleven days of culture, CD4+ T cells were isolated with the EasySep CD4+ T cell isolation kit. Each participant got two doses of an mRNA SARS-CoV-2 vaccine, either BNT162b2 or mRNA-1273. Healthy vaccine recipients had no prior SARS-CoV-2 infection, confirmed by negative nucleocapsid antibodies before and after vaccination. Over 1.5 million PBMC per well were cultured with approximately 10 ug/ml peptides in IMDM containing 5% human AB serum, approximately 9.1 IU/ml IL-2 and gentamicin. Half of the culture medium was replaced with fresh IL-2-containing medium on days 3 and 7. Unless otherwise noted, each peptide stimulation condition was cultured in triplicate wells. Using Ficoll-Paque Plus gradient centrifugation, PBMC were separated from whole blood and then either used fresh or cryopreserved at -140C. The spike proteins of SARS-CoV-2 and of the common cold coronaviruses HCoV-NL63, HCoV-OC43 and HCoV-229E were spanned by overlapping peptide pools. The QIAamp micro DNA kit was used to extract genomic DNA from the cultured CD4+ T cells.

The chain is encoded by TRBV18 joined to TRBJ1-1, and 7 junctional nucleotides match TRBD1. Sequencing used CD4+ T cells from PBMCs cultured with HCoV-OC43 spike peptides, obtained after COVID-19 vaccination. This sample's cell subset or site label indicates: HCoV-OC43 spike overlapping peptide pool stimulation. The origin of this receptor is a human donor who received a COVID-19 vaccine. Here the CDR3 is given as CASSPPGRGRATEAFF. The sequenced DNA is TGTGCCAGCTCACCACCGGGGAGGGGGCGCGCCACTGAAGCTTTCTTT.